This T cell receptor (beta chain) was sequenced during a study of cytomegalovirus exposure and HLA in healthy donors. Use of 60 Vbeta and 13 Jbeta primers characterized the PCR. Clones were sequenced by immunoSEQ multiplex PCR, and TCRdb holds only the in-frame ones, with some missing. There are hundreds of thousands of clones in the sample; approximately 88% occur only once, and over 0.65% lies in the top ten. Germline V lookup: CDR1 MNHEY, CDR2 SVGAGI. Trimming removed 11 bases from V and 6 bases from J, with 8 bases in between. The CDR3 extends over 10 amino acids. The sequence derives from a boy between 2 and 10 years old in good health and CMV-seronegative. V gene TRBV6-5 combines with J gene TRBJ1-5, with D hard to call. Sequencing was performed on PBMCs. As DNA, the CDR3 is TGTGCCCTTGTCCGTCAGCCCCAGCATTTT. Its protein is CALVRQPQHF.